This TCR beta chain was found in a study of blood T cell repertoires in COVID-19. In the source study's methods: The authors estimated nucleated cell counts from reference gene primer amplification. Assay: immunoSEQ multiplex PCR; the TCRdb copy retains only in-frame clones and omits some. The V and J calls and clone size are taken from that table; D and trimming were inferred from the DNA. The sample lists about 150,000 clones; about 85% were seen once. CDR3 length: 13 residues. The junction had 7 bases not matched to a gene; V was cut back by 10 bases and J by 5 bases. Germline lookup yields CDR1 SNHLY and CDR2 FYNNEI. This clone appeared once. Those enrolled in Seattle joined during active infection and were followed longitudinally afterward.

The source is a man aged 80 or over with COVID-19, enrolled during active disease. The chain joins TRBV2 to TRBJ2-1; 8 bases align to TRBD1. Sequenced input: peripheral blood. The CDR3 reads CAMGQALNNEQFF. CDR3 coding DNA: TGTGCCATGGGACAGGCCTTAAACAATGAGCAGTTCTTC.